Described below is a single TCR beta chain sequence and its context. V lost 4 bases and J lost 8, with 24 bases in between. There are 17 residues in the CDR3. Germline V CDR1 and CDR2: MRHNA, SNTAGT. Survey-level TCR beta sequencing used the immunoSEQ assay. Sequencing used immunoSEQ multiplex PCR; TCRdb keeps in-frame clones, though not all of them. The table has around 54,000 clones, 90% to 95% seen once. The source of this sequence is a man aged 40-49 years with rheumatoid arthritis. The sample comprised PBMCs. The chain uses TRBV6-4 and TRBJ1-5; D remains unclear. The CDR3 loop reads CASSAHFRERLNKPQHF. For the CDR3, the DNA is TGTGCCAGCAGTGCACACTTCCGGGAGCGCTTAAACAAGCCCCAGCATTTT.